This T cell receptor beta chain emerged from a study of pediatric ulcerative colitis. One to two pinch biopsies were taken from the rectum during colonoscopy. Study-level findings and limits: All ulcerative colitis patients, but no controls, carried two rectal clonotypes.

V was pared by 7 bases and J by 5 bases, with 12 bases of the junction left unmatched. Germline-derived CDR1 and CDR2 are SNHLY and FYNNEI. The CDR3 loop spans 16 amino acids. A note on this clone: As yet, its antigen is unknown.

This was a survey-level run. Some clones are missing from TCRdb's copy, which holds only in-frame ones; the method was immunoSEQ multiplex PCR. Here the sample spans under 30,000 clones, roughly 74% being singletons. This receptor was obtained from a boy aged 10-17 years with severe ulcerative colitis. The chain has TRBV2 and TRBJ1-4; TRBD1 matches at 8 bases. Sequenced material: gut tissue. In DNA form, the CDR3 reads TGTGCCAGCAACTCCGCCCCGGACAGGGCCAATGAAAAACTGTTTTTT. This translates into CASNSAPDRANEKLFF.